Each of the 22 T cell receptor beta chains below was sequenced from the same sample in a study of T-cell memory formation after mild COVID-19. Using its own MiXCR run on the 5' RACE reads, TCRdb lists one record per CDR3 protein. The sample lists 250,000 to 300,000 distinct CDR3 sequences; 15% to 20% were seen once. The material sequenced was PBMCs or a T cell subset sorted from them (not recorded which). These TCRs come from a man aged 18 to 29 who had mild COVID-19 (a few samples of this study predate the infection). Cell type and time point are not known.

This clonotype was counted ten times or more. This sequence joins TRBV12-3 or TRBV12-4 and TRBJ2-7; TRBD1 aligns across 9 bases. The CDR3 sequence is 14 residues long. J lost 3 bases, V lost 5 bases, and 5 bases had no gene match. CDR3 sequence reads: CASSAGTGNYEQYF. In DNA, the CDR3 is TGTGCCAGCAGTGCCGGGACAGGGAACTACGAGCAGTACTTC.

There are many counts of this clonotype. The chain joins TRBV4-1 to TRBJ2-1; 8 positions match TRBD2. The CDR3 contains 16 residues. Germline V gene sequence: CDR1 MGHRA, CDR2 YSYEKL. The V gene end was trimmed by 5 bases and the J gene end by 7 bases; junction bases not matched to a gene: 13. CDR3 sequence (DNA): TGCGCCAGCAGCAACGGGGGGGCCTTACCTGGGAATGAGCAGTTCTTC. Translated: CASSNGGALPGNEQFF.

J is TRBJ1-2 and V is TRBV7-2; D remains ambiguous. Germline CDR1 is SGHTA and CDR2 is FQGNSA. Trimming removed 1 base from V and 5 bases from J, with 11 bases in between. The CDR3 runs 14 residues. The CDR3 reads CASSLVVVGYGYTF. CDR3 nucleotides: TGTGCCAGCAGCTTAGTGGTGGTCGGTTATGGCTACACCTTC.

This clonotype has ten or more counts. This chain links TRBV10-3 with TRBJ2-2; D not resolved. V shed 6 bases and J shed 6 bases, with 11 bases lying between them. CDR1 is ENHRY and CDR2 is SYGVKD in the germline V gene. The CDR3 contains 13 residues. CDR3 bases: TGTGCCATCAGCCCCCGACTCTCCGGGGAGCTGTTTTTT. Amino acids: CAISPRLSGELFF.

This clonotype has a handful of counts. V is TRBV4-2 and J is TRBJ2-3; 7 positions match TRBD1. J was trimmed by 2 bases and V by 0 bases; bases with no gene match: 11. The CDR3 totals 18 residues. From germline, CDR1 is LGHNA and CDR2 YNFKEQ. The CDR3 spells CASSQDRARGGLTDTQYF. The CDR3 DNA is TGTGCCAGCAGCCAAGATAGGGCGAGAGGGGGCCTCACAGATACGCAGTATTTT.

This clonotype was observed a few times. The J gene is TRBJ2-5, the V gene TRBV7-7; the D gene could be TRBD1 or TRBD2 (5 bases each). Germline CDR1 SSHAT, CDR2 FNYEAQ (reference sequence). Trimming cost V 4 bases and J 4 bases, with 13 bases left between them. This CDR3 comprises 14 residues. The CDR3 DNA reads TGTGCCAGCAGCTGGGGACGGATAGGAGAGACCCAGTACTTC. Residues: CASSWGRIGETQYF.

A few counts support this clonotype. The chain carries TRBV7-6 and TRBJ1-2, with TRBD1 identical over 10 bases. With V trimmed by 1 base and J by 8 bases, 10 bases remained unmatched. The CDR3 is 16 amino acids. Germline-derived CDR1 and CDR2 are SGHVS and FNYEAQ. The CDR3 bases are TGTGCCAGCAGCTTAGAGGCCGCGGGACAGGGGAAGGGCTACACCTTC. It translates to CASSLEAAGQGKGYTF.

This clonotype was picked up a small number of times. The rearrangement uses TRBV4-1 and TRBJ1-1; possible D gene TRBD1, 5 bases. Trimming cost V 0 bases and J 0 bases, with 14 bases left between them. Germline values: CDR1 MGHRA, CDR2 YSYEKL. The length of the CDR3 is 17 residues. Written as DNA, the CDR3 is TGCGCCAGCAGCCAAGACCGGGACGTGTTGATGAACACTGAAGCTTTCTTT. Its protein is CASSQDRDVLMNTEAFF.

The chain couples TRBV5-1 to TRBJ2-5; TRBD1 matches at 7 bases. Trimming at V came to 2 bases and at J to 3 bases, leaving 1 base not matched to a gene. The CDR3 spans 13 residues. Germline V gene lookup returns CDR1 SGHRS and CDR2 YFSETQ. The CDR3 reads CASSFDREETQYF. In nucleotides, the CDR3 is TGCGCCAGCAGCTTCGACAGGGAAGAGACCCAGTACTTC.

The CDR3 loop reads CASSPHASSYEQYF. Here the CDR3 DNA reads TGTGCCAGCTCACCACACGCCAGCTCCTACGAGCAGTACTTC. The chain carries TRBV18 and TRBJ2-7; no reliable D call. This CDR3 contains 14 residues. Trimming cost V 1 base and J 0 bases, with 7 bases left between them. Germline CDR1 is KGHSH and CDR2 is LQKENI.

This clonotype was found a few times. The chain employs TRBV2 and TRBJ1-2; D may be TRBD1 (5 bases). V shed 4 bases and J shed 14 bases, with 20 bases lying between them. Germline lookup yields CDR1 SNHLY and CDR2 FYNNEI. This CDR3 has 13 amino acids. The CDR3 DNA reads TGTGCCAGCAGTGTTGGCGAGGCGTGGGGGAGAACCTTC. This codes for CASSVGEAWGRTF. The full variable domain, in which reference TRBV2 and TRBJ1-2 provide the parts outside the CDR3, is EPEVTQTPSHQVTQMGQEVILRCVPISNHLYFYWYRQILGQKVEFLVSFYNNEISEKSEIFDDQFSVERPDGSNFTLKIRSTKLEDSAMYFCASSVGEAWGRTFGSGTRLTVV.

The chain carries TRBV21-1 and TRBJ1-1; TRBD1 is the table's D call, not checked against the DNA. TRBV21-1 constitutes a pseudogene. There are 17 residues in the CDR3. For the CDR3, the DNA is TGTGCCAGCAGCAAAGGGGGTTCAGGGGGCGCGGACACTGAAGCTTTCTTT. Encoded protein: CASSKGGSGGADTEAFF.

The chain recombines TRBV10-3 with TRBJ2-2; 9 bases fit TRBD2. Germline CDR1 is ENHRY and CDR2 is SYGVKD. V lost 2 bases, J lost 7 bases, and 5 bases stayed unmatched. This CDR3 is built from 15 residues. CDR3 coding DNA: TGTGCCATCAGTGAGGGACTAGCGAAGGACGGGGAGCTGTTTTTT. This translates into CAISEGLAKDGELFF.

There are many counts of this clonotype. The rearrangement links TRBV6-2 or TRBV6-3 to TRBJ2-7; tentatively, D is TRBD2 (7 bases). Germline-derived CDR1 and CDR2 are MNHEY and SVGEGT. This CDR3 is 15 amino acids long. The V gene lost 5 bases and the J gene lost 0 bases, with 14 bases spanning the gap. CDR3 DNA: TGTGCCAGCAGTATCGGCGGGGGCCTCTCCTACGAGCAGTACTTC. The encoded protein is CASSIGGGLSYEQYF.

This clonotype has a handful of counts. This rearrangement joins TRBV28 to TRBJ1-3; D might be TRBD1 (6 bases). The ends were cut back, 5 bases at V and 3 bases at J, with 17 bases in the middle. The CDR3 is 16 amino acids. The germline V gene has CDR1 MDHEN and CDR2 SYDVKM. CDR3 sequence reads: CASSPGTTIVGNTIYF. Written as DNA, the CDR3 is TGTGCCAGCAGTCCCGGGACAACCATCGTTGGAAACACCATATATTTT.

CDR3 region: CASSYSVFASETQYF. As DNA, the CDR3 is TGTGCCAGCAGTTACTCGGTCTTCGCTTCAGAGACCCAGTACTTC. The chain employs TRBV6-5 and TRBJ2-5; D is undetermined. Trimming shortened V by 0 bases and J by 4 bases, and 12 bases separated the two germline ends. The CDR3 is 15 residues long. Germline V gene data show CDR1 as MNHEY and CDR2 as SVGAGI.

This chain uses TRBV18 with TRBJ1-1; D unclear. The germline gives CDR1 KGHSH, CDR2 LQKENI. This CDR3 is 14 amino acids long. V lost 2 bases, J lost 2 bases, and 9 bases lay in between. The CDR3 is CASSPTTANTEAFF. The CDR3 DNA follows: TGTGCCAGCTCACCAACGACGGCTAACACTGAAGCTTTCTTT.

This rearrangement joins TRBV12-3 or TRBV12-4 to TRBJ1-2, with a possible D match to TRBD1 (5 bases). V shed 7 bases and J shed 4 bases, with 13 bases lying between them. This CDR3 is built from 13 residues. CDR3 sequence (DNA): TGTGCCAGCACATTCGGAACAGGCTATGGCTACACCTTC. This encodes CASTFGTGYGYTF.

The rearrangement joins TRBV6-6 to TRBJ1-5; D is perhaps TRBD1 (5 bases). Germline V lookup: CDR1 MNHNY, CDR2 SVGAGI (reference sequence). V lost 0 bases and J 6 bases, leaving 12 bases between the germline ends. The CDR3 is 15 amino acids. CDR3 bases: TGTGCCAGCAGTTACTCAGGGGATTTCGGTCAGCCCCAGCATTTT. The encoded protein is CASSYSGDFGQPQHF.

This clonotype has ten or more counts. The CDR3 nucleotides read TGTGCCAGCGGAAATCAGCCCCAGCATTTT. As protein: CASGNQPQHF. V usage is TRBV28 and J usage is TRBJ1-5; D is ambiguous. V lost 8 bases and J lost 4, with 3 bases in between. From germline, CDR1 is MDHEN and CDR2 SYDVKM. CDR3 length equals 10 residues. Filled out from reference TRBV28 and TRBJ1-5, the complete variable domain reads DVKVTQSSRYLVKRTGEKVFLECVQDMDHENMFWYRQDPGLGLRLIYFSYDVKMKEKGDIPEGYSVSREKKERFSLILESASTNQTSMYLCASGNQPQHFGDGTRLSIL.

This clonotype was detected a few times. CDR3 in DNA: TGTGCCAGCGTTCGTGGGGGGGAGACCCAGTACTTC. Translation gives CASVRGGETQYF. The V call is TRBV12-3 or TRBV12-4, the J call TRBJ2-5; possibly TRBD2 for D (6 bases). This CDR3 has 12 amino acids. Trimming pared 8 bases from V and 5 bases from J, leaving 12 bases between.

The CDR3 reads CASRIPRDTYGYTF. The CDR3 DNA sequence: TGTGCCAGCAGGATCCCCCGGGACACCTATGGCTACACCTTC. The V call is TRBV6-6, the J call TRBJ1-2, with a weak D call TRBD1 (6 bases). Germline V gene data show CDR1 as MNHNY and CDR2 as SVGAGI (reference sequence). V shed 6 bases and J shed 4 bases, with 15 bases lying between them. There are 14 residues in the CDR3.